The 32 T cell receptor beta chains below were found in one sample sequenced in a study of blood T cell repertoires in COVID-19. The data were produced by immunoSEQ multiplex PCR, yet TCRdb's version contains in-frame clones alone and is incomplete. The sample yields about 410,000 clones, 80% to 90% seen once. Sequencing was performed on peripheral blood. The receptor set was obtained from a woman aged 25 to 39 with active or convalescent COVID-19.

V is TRBV2 and J is TRBJ2-3; 8 bases are a match to TRBD2. Germline values: CDR1 SNHLY, CDR2 FYNNEI. This CDR3 spans 16 amino acids. V lost 4 bases, J lost 5 bases, and 11 bases stayed unmatched. The CDR3 loop reads CASSARTSRGGDTQYF. Written as DNA, the CDR3 is TGTGCCAGCAGTGCCCGGACATCACGGGGGGGAGATACGCAGTATTTT.

The chain combines TRBV27 with TRBJ1-6; the D gene is possibly TRBD1 (5 bases). Trimming took 3 bases from V and 2 from J, leaving 8 bases between them. The CDR3 sequence is 15 residues long. Germline V gene lookup returns CDR1 MNHEY and CDR2 SMNVEV (reference sequence). The DNA for the CDR3 is TGTGCCAGCAGTTTTGGGGCAGCCTATAATTCACCCCTCCACTTT. Encoded protein: CASSFGAAYNSPLHF.

The J gene is TRBJ2-7, the V gene TRBV7-6; 9 bases match TRBD1. J lost 4 bases, V lost 5 bases, and 6 bases had no gene match. The V gene's germline CDR1 is SGHVS and CDR2 FNYEAQ. The CDR3 contains 14 residues. CDR3 DNA sequence: TGTGCCAGCAGCCCCGGGACAGGGAGGTACGAGCAGTACTTC. It specifies CASSPGTGRYEQYF.

This chain links TRBV5-1 with TRBJ2-3, with D possibly being TRBD1 (5 bases). V was cut by 1 base and J by 2 bases, with 11 bases left in between. Germline V CDR1 and CDR2: SGHRS, YFSETQ. CDR3 length: 15 amino acids. In DNA, the CDR3 is TGCGCCAGCAGCTTGACAGGTACTTCCACAGATACGCAGTATTTT. Its translation is CASSLTGTSTDTQYF.

This chain connects TRBV7-9 to TRBJ2-1; TRBD2 might be the D (5 bases). Trimming removed 3 bases at V and 7 bases at J, with 19 bases between. Germline CDR1 and CDR2: SEHNR and FQNEAQ (reference sequence). The CDR3 is 16 amino acids. CDR3 DNA sequence: TGTGCCAGCAGCTTCGGGGAAAGGTCTGATTGGAATGAGCAGTTCTTC. The encoded protein is CASSFGERSDWNEQFF.

This chain links TRBV18 with TRBJ1-1; TRBD1 agrees at 9 bases. The CDR3 is 15 residues long. Germline loops: CDR1 KGHSH, CDR2 LQKENI. Trimming at V came to 4 bases and at J to 5 bases, leaving 8 bases not matched to a gene. The chain's CDR3 is CASSQNRQGETEAFF. CDR3 nucleotide sequence: TGTGCCAGCTCACAGAATAGACAGGGGGAAACTGAAGCTTTCTTT. Drawing the rest from reference TRBV18 and TRBJ1-1, the complete variable domain is NAGVMQNPRHLVRRRGQEARLRCSPMKGHSHVYWYRQLPEEGLKFMVYLQKENIIDESGMPKERFSAEFPKEGPSILRIQQVVRGDSAAYFCASSQNRQGETEAFFGQGTRLTVV.

The rearrangement joins TRBV7-7 to TRBJ1-4; TRBD1 aligns across 8 bases. The V segment lost 4 bases and the J segment 5 bases; nucleotides outside the gene matches: 6. The germline V gene encodes CDR1 SSHAT and CDR2 FNYEAQ (reference sequence). The CDR3 has 15 residues. This CDR3 reads CASSYSGGQNEKLFF. The CDR3 DNA sequence: TGTGCCAGCAGCTATTCAGGGGGCCAGAATGAAAAACTGTTTTTT.

The count of this clone is one. The chain has TRBV25-1 and TRBJ2-2, with D unresolved. The V gene lost 7 bases and the J gene lost 1 base, with 13 bases spanning the gap. This CDR3 is 15 amino acids long. Germline loops: CDR1 MGHDK, CDR2 SYGVNS. CDR3 amino acids: CASTSPVRNTGELFF. The CDR3 DNA follows: TGTGCCAGCACATCGCCCGTTAGGAACACCGGGGAGCTGTTTTTT.

J is TRBJ1-5 and V is TRBV6-1, with no clear D. V was clipped by 6 bases and J by 6 bases, with 24 bases between them. CDR3 length equals 17 residues. Germline V lookup: CDR1 MNHNS, CDR2 SASEGT. This CDR3 is CASSEPPLVLGRQPQHF. CDR3 in DNA: TGTGCCAGCAGCGAACCCCCACTTGTCCTTGGTCGTCAGCCCCAGCATTTT.

The chain has TRBV5-4 and TRBJ2-5; D is uncertain. Germline V lookup: CDR1 SGHNT, CDR2 YYREEE (reference sequence). Between the trimmed V and J ends, which lost 0 bases and 2 bases, there was a span of 8 bases. CDR3 size: 14 residues. The CDR3 nucleotides read TGTGCCAGCAGCTTGGGAGGAACTCAAGAGACCCAGTACTTC. It is translated as CASSLGGTQETQYF.

The chain has TRBV5-1 and TRBJ2-7; possible D gene TRBD1, 7 bases. Trimming stripped 4 bases from V and 0 bases from J, with 11 bases between. Per the germline V gene, CDR1 is SGHRS and CDR2 is YFSETQ. There are 14 residues in the CDR3. The CDR3 nucleotides are TGCGCCAGCAGCCAGGGGGGCAGCTCCTACGAGCAGTACTTC. Residues: CASSQGGSSYEQYF.

This chain joins TRBV6-5 and TRBJ2-5; D remains ambiguous. Germline loops: CDR1 MNHEY, CDR2 SVGAGI. The CDR3 runs 11 residues. Trimming left V 6 bases short and J 2 bases short, with 4 bases between. CDR3 nucleotides: TGTGCCAGCAGCCCACAAGAGACCCAGTACTTC. Encoded protein: CASSPQETQYF.

This clone occurred once. The CDR3 DNA is TGCGCCAGCAGGGAGGTTCTAACCACCGGGGAGCTGTTTTTT. Its translation: CASREVLTTGELFF. V is TRBV10-2 and J is TRBJ2-2; D is possibly TRBD2 (5 bases). The CDR3 is 14 amino acids. V lost 6 bases to trimming and J lost 4 bases, with 12 bases between them. CDR1 and CDR2 (germline): WSHSY, SAAADI.

The rearrangement uses TRBV2 and TRBJ1-1, with a weak D call TRBD1 (6 bases). The CDR3 is made up of 18 amino acids. The germline gives CDR1 SNHLY, CDR2 FYNNEI. Trimming took 6 bases from V and 1 from J, leaving 24 bases between them. CDR3 region: CASRGTTEAGTTNTEAFF. The CDR3 DNA is TGTGCCAGCAGGGGAACGACGGAGGCCGGGACAACGAACACTGAAGCTTTCTTT.

CDR3 sequence (DNA): TGTGCCAGCAGCGGGACAGGGGGCTTATTGTACGAGCAGTACTTC. Translation gives CASSGTGGLLYEQYF. This chain links TRBV14 with TRBJ2-7, with 12 bases matching TRBD1. The CDR3 spans 15 residues. V was clipped by 5 bases and J by 4 bases; unmatched bases: 6. CDR1 and CDR2 from the germline V gene are SGHDN and FVKESK.

As for this clone: This clone may be a read error of a much larger clone one base away. The sample contains more than one DNA sequence encoding this CDR3. The chain couples TRBV3-1 (or the pseudogene TRBV3-2) to TRBJ1-6, with 9 bases fitting TRBD1. In germline, CDR1 is LGHDT, CDR2 YNNKEL (reference sequence). This CDR3 comprises 15 residues. V gave up 1 base and J gave up 10 bases; unmatched junction bases: 5. The CDR3 sequence: CASSQGTGVNSPLHF. The CDR3 region has the DNA TGTGCCAGCAGCCAAGGGACAGGGGTAAACTCACCCCTCCACTTT.

On this clone itself: Other DNA sequences in the sample encode the same CDR3. V usage is TRBV12-5 and J usage is TRBJ1-5; TRBD1 is a possible D gene (5 bases). V lost 1 base, J lost 2 bases, and 9 bases lay in between. Germline CDR1 and CDR2: LGHNT and FRNRAP. The length of the CDR3 is 15 residues. The CDR3 loop is CASGLGQGGNQPQHF. The CDR3 coding sequence is TGTGCTAGTGGTTTGGGGCAGGGTGGCAATCAGCCCCAGCATTTT.

The rearrangement links TRBV19 to TRBJ1-1; no clear D gene. Germline V gene sequence: CDR1 LNHDA, CDR2 SQIVND (reference sequence). Deletions cut 5 bases from V and 2 bases from J, with 9 bases between. The CDR3 has 13 residues. The CDR3, as DNA: TGTGCCAGTAGTGGAGTACTTAACACTGAAGCTTTCTTT. Translation gives CASSGVLNTEAFF.

This clone was counted a few times. This chain joins TRBV5-8 and TRBJ1-6; D unresolved. Germline V CDR1 and CDR2: SGHTS, YDEGEE. This CDR3 comprises 15 residues. V was pared by 6 bases and J by 5 bases, with 15 bases between. Written as DNA, the CDR3 is TGTGCCAGCACCACGGGTCAGAGGGATAATTCACCCCTCCACTTT. It codes for CASTTGQRDNSPLHF.

V gene TRBV10-3 combines with J gene TRBJ1-3; D is unresolved. Trimming stripped 11 bases from V and 0 bases from J, with 14 bases between. CDR3 length: 14 amino acids. The germline CDR1 and CDR2 sequences are ENHRY and SYGVKD. The CDR3 sequence: CAATPTVSGNTIYF. CDR3 nucleotide sequence: TGTGCCGCCACTCCAACAGTCTCTGGAAACACCATATATTTT.

This clone was seen more than once but under ten times. V usage is TRBV5-5 and J usage is TRBJ2-7; D is unclear. From germline, CDR1 is SGHKS and CDR2 YYEKEE (reference sequence). This CDR3 is 14 amino acids long. Between the trimmed V and J ends, which lost 0 bases and 6 bases, there was a span of 13 bases. In nucleotides, the CDR3 is TGTGCCAGCAGCTTGGACTTGGCTAGTAGCGAGCAGTACTTC. This encodes CASSLDLASSEQYF.

This clone was seen more than once but under ten times. V is TRBV5-4 and J is TRBJ2-7; 7 bases align to TRBD1. CDR3 length: 13 residues. Trimming removed 4 bases from V and 6 bases from J; junction bases left unmatched: 7. Germline V gene lookup returns CDR1 SGHNT and CDR2 YYREEE (reference sequence). The CDR3: CASSPVTGREQYF. As DNA, the CDR3 is TGTGCCAGCAGCCCAGTGACAGGGCGCGAGCAGTACTTC.

A few counts support this clone. The V gene is TRBV28, the J gene TRBJ1-2; 8 nucleotides agree with TRBD1. The germline gives CDR1 MDHEN, CDR2 SYDVKM. This CDR3 region has 18 residues. Germline trimming cut 2 bases from V and 4 bases from J; bases unmatched to any gene: 15. As DNA, the CDR3 is TGTGCCAGCAGTTTAGGAGAGCAGGGGGCGTACTCTATCTATGGCTACACCTTC. Its translation is CASSLGEQGAYSIYGYTF.

The chain joins TRBV2 to TRBJ2-7; D might be TRBD1 (6 bases). The CDR3 consists of 13 residues. Trimming stripped 4 bases from V and 3 bases from J, with 10 bases between. The germline V gene encodes CDR1 SNHLY and CDR2 FYNNEI. CDR3: CASSGEGGYEQYF. The DNA of the CDR3 is TGTGCCAGCAGTGGGGAAGGGGGCTACGAGCAGTACTTC.

This clone was counted once. This rearrangement joins TRBV3-1 (or the pseudogene TRBV3-2) to TRBJ1-4; D remains ambiguous. The germline V and J ends were trimmed by 1 base and 8 bases, with 5 bases remaining between them. Germline CDR1 is LGHDT and CDR2 is YNNKEL (reference sequence). This CDR3 is built from 12 residues. Here the CDR3 reads CASSQVEEKLFF. Written as DNA, the CDR3 is TGTGCCAGCAGCCAAGTCGAGGAAAAACTGTTTTTT.

The chain recombines TRBV19 with TRBJ1-1; 11 bases are a match to TRBD1. The V gene's germline CDR1 is LNHDA and CDR2 SQIVND (reference sequence). The length of the CDR3 is 17 residues. J lost 0 bases, V lost 4 bases, and 7 bases had no gene match. The CDR3 here is CASSTSDRGLLNTEAFF. For the CDR3, the DNA is TGTGCCAGTAGTACCTCGGACAGGGGGCTTTTGAACACTGAAGCTTTCTTT. The full variable domain, its missing parts supplied by reference TRBV19 and TRBJ1-1, is DGGITQSPKYLFRKEGQNVTLSCEQNLNHDAMYWYRQDPGQGLRLIYYSQIVNDFQKGDIAEGYSVSREKKESFPLTVTSAQKNPTAFYLCASSTSDRGLLNTEAFFGQGTRLTVV.

This clone has a handful of counts. V and J are TRBV4-1 and TRBJ1-2; D ambiguous. The CDR3 spans 16 residues. V dropped 6 bases and J dropped 2 bases, with 19 bases sitting between them. Germline V gene sequence: CDR1 MGHRA, CDR2 YSYEKL. The chain's CDR3 is CASREQDDSRNYGYTF. As DNA, the CDR3 is TGCGCCAGCAGGGAACAAGATGACTCGAGGAACTATGGCTACACCTTC.

This chain joins TRBV11-2 and TRBJ2-5; D remains unclear. Trimming pared 2 bases from V and 3 bases from J, leaving 10 bases between. This CDR3 contains 14 residues. Germline V gives CDR1 SGHAT, CDR2 FQNNGV. The CDR3 bases are TGTGCCAGCAGCTTAACGGCGGCAGAAGAGACCCAGTACTTC. As protein: CASSLTAAEETQYF.

This clone occurred once. The chain combines TRBV5-6 with TRBJ2-7; D not resolved. Germline CDR1 is SGHDT and CDR2 is YYEEEE. Trimming took off 4 bases at V and 4 bases at J, with 6 bases between the two ends. This CDR3 has 11 residues. This CDR3 is CASSRYYEQYF. In DNA, the CDR3 is TGTGCCAGCAGCCGCTATTACGAGCAGTACTTC.

V usage is TRBV6-5 and J usage is TRBJ1-1; 7 bases align to TRBD1. The germline gives CDR1 MNHEY, CDR2 SVGAGI. V dropped 6 bases and J dropped 0; count of bases not matched to a gene: 7. This CDR3 region has 15 residues. The CDR3 nucleotides are TGTGCCAGCAGCCTCGGGACAGCAATGAACACTGAAGCTTTCTTT. Encoded protein: CASSLGTAMNTEAFF.

This sequence joins TRBV7-9 and TRBJ2-1; a possible D gene is TRBD1 (5 bases). Germline V lookup: CDR1 SEHNR, CDR2 FQNEAQ (reference sequence). The CDR3 has 14 residues. V lost 1 base to trimming and J lost 8 bases, with 12 bases between them. The CDR3 region is CASSLELDSDEQFF. CDR3 coding DNA: TGTGCCAGCAGCTTAGAATTAGACAGCGATGAGCAGTTCTTC.

This chain links TRBV30 with TRBJ1-2; no reliable D call. CDR3 length equals 11 residues. CDR1 is GTSNPN, CDR2 SVGIG, per germline (reference sequence). The ends were cut back, 5 bases at V and 8 bases at J, with 12 bases in the middle. The CDR3 loop reads CAWETALGYTF. DNA for the CDR3: TGTGCCTGGGAAACAGCCCTCGGCTACACCTTC.